The next 14 T cell receptor beta chains were all read from a single sample in a study of blood T cells in healthy people across ages. A sample-barcoded 5' primer and a J-beta primer mix were used in a second PCR of about 7 to 12 cycles. TCRdb re-called the 5' RACE reads with MiXCR, one entry per CDR3 protein. The sample holds approximately 1,000,000 distinct CDR3 sequences, less than 50% seen once. Sequenced: blood. These receptors came from a woman aged 60 to 75 in good health.

The rearrangement links TRBV24-1 to TRBJ2-1; D is unresolved. Germline values: CDR1 KGHDR, CDR2 SFDVKD. Trimming pared 1 base from V and 10 bases from J, leaving 10 bases between. The CDR3 extends over 13 amino acids. CDR3 residues: CATSDFRLTEQFF. In DNA, the CDR3 is TGTGCCACCAGTGATTTTAGGCTTACGGAGCAGTTCTTC.

This clonotype was recorded a few times. The chain employs TRBV5-5 and TRBJ2-5; D possibly corresponds to TRBD1 (5 bases). The CDR3 contains 16 residues. Trimming removed 5 bases from V and 0 bases from J, with 17 bases in between. Germline V gives CDR1 SGHKS, CDR2 YYEKEE (reference sequence). CDR3: CASSYRSSAYQETQYF. The CDR3 region has the DNA TGTGCCAGCAGTTACAGGAGCAGCGCGTACCAAGAGACCCAGTACTTC. Supplemented by reference TRBV5-5 and TRBJ2-5, the full variable domain reads DAGVTQSPTHLIKTRGQQVTLRCSPISGHKSVSWYQQVLGQGPQFIFQYYEKEERGRGNFPDRFSARQFPNYSSELNVNALLLGDSALYLCASSYRSSAYQETQYFGPGTRLLVL.

The chain combines TRBV2 with TRBJ2-3; 7 bases agree with TRBD1. This CDR3 is 14 amino acids long. Germline CDR1 is SNHLY and CDR2 is FYNNEI. Germline trimming cut 7 bases from V and 3 bases from J; bases unmatched to any gene: 7. The CDR3 sequence: CASNTGQRTDTQYF. The CDR3 bases are TGTGCCAGCAACACGGGACAGCGGACAGATACGCAGTATTTT.

This chain uses TRBV5-5 with TRBJ1-4; D ambiguous. There are 12 residues in the CDR3. From germline, CDR1 is SGHKS and CDR2 YYEKEE (reference sequence). V lost 7 bases and J lost 6, with 10 bases in between. The CDR3 region has the DNA TGTGCCAGCCGGGGATGGGATGAAAAACTGTTTTTT. The encoded protein is CASRGWDEKLFF.

This clonotype has a count of ten or more. The chain is built from TRBV4-1 and TRBJ2-7, with D perhaps TRBD2 (5 bases). V lost 0 bases to trimming and J lost 4 bases, with 13 bases between them. The germline V gene has CDR1 MGHRA and CDR2 YSYEKL. The CDR3 contains 15 residues. The CDR3 loop is CASSQDRRSGYEQYF. CDR3 in DNA: TGCGCCAGCAGCCAAGATCGCAGAAGCGGATACGAGCAGTACTTC.

On this clonotype: One junction end does not reproduce the germline sequence, and a read error may be involved. The V call is TRBV7-3, the J call TRBJ2-3, with D possibly TRBD2 on 6 matching bases. CDR3 length: 17 amino acids. Looked up from germline, CDR1 is SGHTA and CDR2 is FQGTGA. The CDR3 loop is CAGSPRSGAASTDTQYF. CDR3 DNA: TGTGCCGGCAGCCCCCGTTCGGGAGCGGCGAGCACAGATACGCAGTATTTT.

This sequence joins TRBV20-1 and TRBJ2-7, with 7 bases identical to TRBD2. J lost 0 bases, V lost 8 bases, and 13 bases had no gene match. The CDR3 is 15 amino acids. Looked up from germline, CDR1 is DFQATT and CDR2 is SNEGSKA (reference sequence). The DNA of the CDR3 is TGCAGTACTGATCCCGGCGGGAGAGGCTCCTACGAGCAGTACTTC. Its protein product is CSTDPGGRGSYEQYF.

CDR3 residues: CASSQKTGGNYGYTF. The CDR3 nucleotides read TGTGCCAGCAGCCAAAAGACAGGGGGCAACTATGGCTACACCTTC. This chain connects TRBV14 to TRBJ1-2; TRBD1 matches at 10 bases. Germline lookup yields CDR1 SGHDN and CDR2 FVKESK. CDR3 length equals 15 residues. With 2 bases clipped from V and 2 bases from J, the junction kept 2 bases outside the gene matches. The variable domain in full, with the rest retrieved from reference TRBV14 and TRBJ1-2, is EAGVTQFPSHSVIEKGQTVTLRCDPISGHDNLYWYRRVMGKEIKFLLHFVKESKQDESGMPNNRFLAERTGGTYSTLKVQPAELEDSGVYFCASSQKTGGNYGYTFGSGTRLTVV.

The chain recombines TRBV12-3 or TRBV12-4 with TRBJ2-4, with D possibly matching TRBD1 (7 bases). This CDR3 has 14 residues. V was pared by 7 bases and J by 8 bases, with 18 bases between. The CDR3 coding sequence is TGTGCCAGCACTCAGGAGGGGGCCAAGGACATTCAGTACTTC. Translating it yields CASTQEGAKDIQYF.

CDR3 coding DNA: TGCGCCAGCAGCTTGCAGGGGTTTGGGTACAATGAGCAGTTCTTC. This encodes CASSLQGFGYNEQFF. This sequence joins TRBV5-1 and TRBJ2-1, with D possibly TRBD1 on 6 matching bases. Trimming cost V 1 base and J 4 bases, with 12 bases left between them. This CDR3 comprises 15 residues. The germline V gene has CDR1 SGHRS and CDR2 YFSETQ.

The CDR3 DNA is TGTGCCAGCAGTGAAGCCGGCGGACTAGCGGGAGGCCACTCCTACGAGCAGTACTTC. It codes for CASSEAGGLAGGHSYEQYF. The chain employs TRBV2 and TRBJ2-7; 14 bases are a match to TRBD2. CDR3 length equals 19 residues. Germline V gene data show CDR1 as SNHLY and CDR2 as FYNNEI. V lost 0 bases and J lost 0; bases outside the gene matches: 7.

On this clonotype itself: One end of the junction is discordant with germline, which a read error may explain. V and J are TRBV2 and TRBJ2-1; 12 positions match TRBD2. Looked up from germline, CDR1 is SNHLY and CDR2 is FYNNEI. The CDR3 is made up of 15 amino acids. The chain's CDR3 is CASRGLAGIYDEQFF. As DNA, the CDR3 is TGTGCCAGCAGAGGACTAGCGGGAATCTACGATGAGCAGTTCTTC.

V usage is TRBV20-1 and J usage is TRBJ2-7, with D maybe TRBD2 (5 bases). The CDR3 sequence is 14 residues long. The V end lost 2 bases, the J end lost 2 bases, and 13 bases lay between the germline ends. Germline loops: CDR1 DFQATT, CDR2 SNEGSKA (reference sequence). CDR3 loop: CSARPNLAAYEQYF. CDR3 DNA: TGCAGTGCTAGACCAAATCTAGCCGCCTACGAGCAGTACTTC.

The genes are TRBV7-2 and TRBJ2-1, with 8 positions matching TRBD2. Germline CDR1 SGHTA, CDR2 FQGNSA. The CDR3 totals 18 residues. The J segment lost 8 bases and the V segment lost 0 bases, leaving 15 bases of the junction unmatched. The CDR3 sequence is CASSLAPSGGRNSHEQFF. For the CDR3, the DNA is TGTGCCAGCAGCTTAGCTCCCTCTGGCGGGAGGAATTCCCATGAGCAGTTCTTC. The full variable domain, completed using reference TRBV7-2 and TRBJ2-1, is GAGVSQSPSNKVTEKGKDVELRCDPISGHTALYWYRQSLGQGLEFLIYFQGNSAPDKSGLPSDRFSAERTGGSVSTLTIQRTQQEDSAVYLCASSLAPSGGRNSHEQFFGPGTRLTVL.